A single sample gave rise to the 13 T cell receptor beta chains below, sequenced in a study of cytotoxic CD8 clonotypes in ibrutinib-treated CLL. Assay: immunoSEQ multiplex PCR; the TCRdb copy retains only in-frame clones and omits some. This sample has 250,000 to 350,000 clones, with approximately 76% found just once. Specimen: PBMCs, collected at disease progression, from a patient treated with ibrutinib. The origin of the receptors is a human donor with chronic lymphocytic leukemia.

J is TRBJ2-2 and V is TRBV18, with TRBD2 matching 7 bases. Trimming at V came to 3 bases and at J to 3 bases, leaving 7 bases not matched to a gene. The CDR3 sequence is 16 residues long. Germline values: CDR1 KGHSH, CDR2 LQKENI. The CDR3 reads CASSPRRGGDTGELFF. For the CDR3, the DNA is TGTGCCAGCTCACCCCGGCGCGGGGGAGACACCGGGGAGCTGTTTTTT.

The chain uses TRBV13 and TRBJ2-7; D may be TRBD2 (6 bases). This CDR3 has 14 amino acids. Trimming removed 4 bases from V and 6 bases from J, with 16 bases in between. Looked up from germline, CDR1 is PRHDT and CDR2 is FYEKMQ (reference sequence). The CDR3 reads CASSSPARRGEQYF. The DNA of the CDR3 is TGTGCCAGCAGCTCCCCTGCGCGGAGGGGCGAGCAGTACTTC. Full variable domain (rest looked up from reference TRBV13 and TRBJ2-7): AAGVIQSPRHLIKEKRETATLKCYPIPRHDTVYWYQQGPGQDPQFLISFYEKMQSDKGSIPDRFSAQQFSDYHSELNMSSLELGDSALYFCASSSPARRGEQYFGPGTRLTVT.

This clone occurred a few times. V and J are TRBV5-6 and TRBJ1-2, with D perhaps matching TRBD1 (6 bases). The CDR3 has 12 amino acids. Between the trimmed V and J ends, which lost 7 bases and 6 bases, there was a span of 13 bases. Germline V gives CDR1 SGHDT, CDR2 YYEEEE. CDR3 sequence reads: CASGWGAHGYTF. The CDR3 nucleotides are TGTGCCAGCGGGTGGGGGGCCCATGGCTACACCTTC.

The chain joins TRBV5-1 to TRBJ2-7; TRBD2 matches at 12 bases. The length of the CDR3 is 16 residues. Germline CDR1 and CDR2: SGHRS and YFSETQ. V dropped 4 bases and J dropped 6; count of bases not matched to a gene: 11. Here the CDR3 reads CASSLPGLAGGSEQYF. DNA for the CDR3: TGCGCCAGCAGCCTCCCGGGACTAGCGGGCGGGAGCGAGCAGTACTTC.

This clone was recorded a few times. CDR3 in DNA: TGTGCCAGCAGCTTAAAAGACTCCACTGAAGCTTTCTTT. Translating gives CASSLKDSTEAFF. J is TRBJ1-1 and V is TRBV7-3; no reliable D call. Trimming took 1 base from V and 4 from J, leaving 7 bases between them. The CDR3 length is 13 residues. In germline, CDR1 is SGHTA, CDR2 FQGTGA.

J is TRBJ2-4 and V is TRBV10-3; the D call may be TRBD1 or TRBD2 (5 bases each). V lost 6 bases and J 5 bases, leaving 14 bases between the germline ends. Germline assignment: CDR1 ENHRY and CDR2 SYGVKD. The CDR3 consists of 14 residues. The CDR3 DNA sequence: TGTGCCATCAGAGAAGGGACGAGAGAAAACATTCAGTACTTC. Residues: CAIREGTRENIQYF.

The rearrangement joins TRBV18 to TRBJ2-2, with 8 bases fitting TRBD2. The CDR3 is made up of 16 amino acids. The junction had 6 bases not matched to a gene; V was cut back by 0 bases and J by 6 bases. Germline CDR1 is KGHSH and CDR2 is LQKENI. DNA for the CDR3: TGTGCCAGCTCACCACCGGGACTAGTTAACTCCGGGGAGCTGTTTTTT. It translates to CASSPPGLVNSGELFF.

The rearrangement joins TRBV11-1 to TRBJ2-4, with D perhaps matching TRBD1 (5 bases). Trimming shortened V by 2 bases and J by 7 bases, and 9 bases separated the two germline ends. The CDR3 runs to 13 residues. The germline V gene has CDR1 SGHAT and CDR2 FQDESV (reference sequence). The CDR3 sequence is CASSLKRGNIQYF. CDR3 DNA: TGTGCCAGCAGCTTAAAAAGGGGTAACATTCAGTACTTC.

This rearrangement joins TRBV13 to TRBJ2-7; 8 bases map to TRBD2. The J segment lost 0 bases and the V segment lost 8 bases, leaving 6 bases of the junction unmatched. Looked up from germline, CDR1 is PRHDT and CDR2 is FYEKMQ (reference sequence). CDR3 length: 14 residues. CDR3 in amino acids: CASWFSGNSYEQYF. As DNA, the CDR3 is TGTGCCAGCTGGTTTAGCGGGAACTCCTACGAGCAGTACTTC.

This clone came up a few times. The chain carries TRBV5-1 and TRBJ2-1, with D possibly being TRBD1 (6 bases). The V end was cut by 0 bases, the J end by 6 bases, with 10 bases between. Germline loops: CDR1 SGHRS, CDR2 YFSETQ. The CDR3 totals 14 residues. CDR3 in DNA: TGCGCCAGCAGCTTGGCCTTAGGGGGCAATGAGCAGTTCTTC. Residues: CASSLALGGNEQFF.

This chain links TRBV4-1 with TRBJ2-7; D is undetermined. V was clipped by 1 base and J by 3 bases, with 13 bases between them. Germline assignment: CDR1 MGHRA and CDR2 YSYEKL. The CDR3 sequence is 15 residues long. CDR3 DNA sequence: TGCGCCAGCAGCCAAGGCGGCGGCCTCCTCTACGAGCAGTACTTC. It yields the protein CASSQGGGLLYEQYF.

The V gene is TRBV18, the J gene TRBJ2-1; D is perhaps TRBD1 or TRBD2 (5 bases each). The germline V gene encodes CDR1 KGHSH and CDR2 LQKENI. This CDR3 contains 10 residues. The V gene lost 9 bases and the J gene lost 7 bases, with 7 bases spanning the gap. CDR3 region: CASGGNEQFF. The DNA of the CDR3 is TGTGCCAGTGGGGGAAATGAGCAGTTCTTC.

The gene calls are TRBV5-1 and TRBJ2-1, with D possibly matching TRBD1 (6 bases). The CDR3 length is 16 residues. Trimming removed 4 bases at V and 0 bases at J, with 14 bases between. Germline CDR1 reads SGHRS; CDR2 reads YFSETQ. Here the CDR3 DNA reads TGCGCCAGCAGCCTAAGTGGCAGGGGCTCCTACAATGAGCAGTTCTTC. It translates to CASSLSGRGSYNEQFF.